The 14 T cell receptor beta chains below all came from one sample that was sequenced in a study of blood T cell repertoires in COVID-19. This table comes from immunoSEQ multiplex PCR, and its TCRdb copy is limited to in-frame clones, with some not included. The sample consists of about 50,000 clones, about 84% of them appearing once. The sequencing sample was made of peripheral blood. The source is a woman aged 60-75 years with acute or convalescent COVID-19.

Regarding this clone: This sample also contains other DNA sequences that code for the same CDR3. The chain couples TRBV20-1 to TRBJ2-3; D unclear. CDR1 is DFQATT and CDR2 is SNEGSKA in the germline V gene (reference sequence). Trimming left V 3 bases short and J 3 bases short, with 10 bases between. This CDR3 has 13 residues. The CDR3 nucleotides read TGCAGTGCTAGTCTCCTAGTTACAGATACGCAGTATTTT. Protein product: CSASLLVTDTQYF.

This clone was recorded once. The J gene is TRBJ2-2, the V gene TRBV15, with 8 nucleotides matching TRBD1. J lost 4 bases, V lost 4 bases, and 5 bases had no gene match. CDR1 LNHNV and CDR2 YYDKDF come from the germline V gene (reference sequence). CDR3 size: 15 residues. The CDR3, as DNA: TGTGCCACCAGCACCCGGACAGGGACCACCGGGGAGCTGTTTTTT. It yields the protein CATSTRTGTTGELFF. The whole variable domain, remainder taken from reference TRBV15 and TRBJ2-2, is DAMVIQNPRYQVTQFGKPVTLSCSQTLNHNVMYWYQQKSSQAPKLLFHYYDKDFNNEADTPDNFQSRRPNTSFCFLDIRSPGLGDTAMYLCATSTRTGTTGELFFGEGSRLTVL.

This clone was observed a single time. The V and J genes are TRBV2 and TRBJ2-5; 8 bases match TRBD1. Germline V lookup: CDR1 SNHLY, CDR2 FYNNEI. With 6 bases clipped from V and 0 bases from J, the junction kept 6 bases outside the gene matches. The CDR3 length is 15 residues. The CDR3 nucleotides read TGTGCCAGCAGGGGGGACAGGTCAAACCAAGAGACCCAGTACTTC. Its translation is CASRGDRSNQETQYF.

The chain couples TRBV7-3 to TRBJ1-2; 9 bases map to TRBD1. This CDR3 contains 14 residues. From germline, CDR1 is SGHTA and CDR2 FQGTGA. J lost 6 bases, V lost 4 bases, and 6 bases had no gene match. The CDR3 nucleotides read TGTGCCAGCAGCTCTAATACAGGGGGCGATGGCTACACCTTC. Translated, it gives CASSSNTGGDGYTF.

This chain joins TRBV27 and TRBJ2-5; possible D gene TRBD2, 7 bases. CDR3 length: 15 residues. V was shortened by 1 base and J by 4 bases, with 13 bases between the two germline ends. Germline V gene sequence: CDR1 MNHEY, CDR2 SMNVEV (reference sequence). The CDR3 nucleotides read TGTGCCAGCAGTTTATACGGGGGGCCCGGAGAGACCCAGTACTTC. It yields the protein CASSLYGGPGETQYF.

The V and J genes are TRBV25-1 and TRBJ1-4; the match to TRBD1 covers 10 bases. Germline CDR1 MGHDK, CDR2 SYGVNS. There are 16 residues in the CDR3. Unmatched junction bases numbered 12, after V lost 6 bases and J lost 8 bases. CDR3 sequence: CASSRPRTGGIEKLFF. CDR3 DNA sequence: TGTGCCAGCAGCCGACCTCGGACAGGGGGGATCGAAAAACTGTTTTTT.

This chain joins TRBV12-3 or TRBV12-4 and TRBJ1-1; possible D gene TRBD1, 5 bases. CDR3 length: 11 amino acids. V was pared by 5 bases and J by 10 bases, with 11 bases between. CDR3 sequence (DNA): TGTGCCAGCAGTGAGACAGAGGCAGCTTTCTTT. Translation: CASSETEAAFF.

The rearrangement joins TRBV10-3 to TRBJ2-5; 8 bases align to TRBD2. Germline assignment: CDR1 ENHRY and CDR2 SYGVKD. With 2 bases clipped from V and 5 bases from J, the junction kept 10 bases outside the gene matches. This CDR3 is built from 16 residues. The CDR3 reads CAISEIGRGGGETQYF. The DNA of the CDR3 is TGTGCCATCAGTGAGATTGGACGGGGGGGCGGCGAGACCCAGTACTTC.

The chain recombines TRBV5-1 with TRBJ1-2, with D uncertain. Looked up from germline, CDR1 is SGHRS and CDR2 is YFSETQ. The CDR3 is 16 amino acids. V was pared by 3 bases and J by 4 bases, with 19 bases between. The CDR3 region is CASSSRTLTSVYGYTF. For the CDR3, the DNA is TGCGCCAGCAGCTCCAGGACTCTAACATCCGTCTATGGCTACACCTTC.

J is TRBJ2-2 and V is TRBV5-4; a weak D match, TRBD1 (5 bases). Germline CDR1 SGHNT, CDR2 YYREEE (reference sequence). This CDR3 has 15 amino acids. V was trimmed by 0 bases and J by 4 bases, leaving 10 bases between them. As DNA, the CDR3 is TGTGCCAGCAGCTTGGATGGTCAGGGCACCGGGGAGCTGTTTTTT. It is translated as CASSLDGQGTGELFF. Variable domain in full (rest from reference TRBV5-4 and TRBJ2-2): ETGVTQSPTHLIKTRGQQVTLRCSSQSGHNTVSWYQQALGQGPQFIFQYYREEENGRGNFPPRFSGLQFPNYSSELNVNALELDDSALYLCASSLDGQGTGELFFGEGSRLTVL.

The chain employs TRBV5-6 and TRBJ1-5; a possible D gene is TRBD1 (6 bases). V lost 4 bases and J lost 2, with 13 bases in between. The germline V gene encodes CDR1 SGHDT and CDR2 YYEEEE. CDR3 length equals 15 residues. The CDR3 region has the DNA TGTGCCAGCAGCCGCAGGGGTGTTGGCAATCAGCCCCAGCATTTT. It translates to CASSRRGVGNQPQHF.

The J gene is TRBJ2-1, the V gene TRBV3-1 (or the pseudogene TRBV3-2); 12 nucleotides line up with TRBD2. Germline CDR1 and CDR2: LGHDT and YNNKEL (reference sequence). The CDR3 sequence is 15 residues long. Losses at the gene ends were 1 base for V and 6 bases for J; bases not matched to a gene: 1. Here the CDR3 DNA reads TGTGCCAGCAGCCAAGGACTAGCGGGAGTCAATGAGCAGTTCTTC. This codes for CASSQGLAGVNEQFF.

The chain uses TRBV7-9 and TRBJ2-1; TRBD1 aligns across 10 bases. The trim removed 5 bases at V and 2 bases at J, leaving 6 bases unmatched. The CDR3 is 16 residues long. CDR1 and CDR2 from the germline V gene are SEHNR and FQNEAQ (reference sequence). CDR3 sequence: CASSPRTGGTYNEQFF. For the CDR3, the DNA is TGTGCCAGCAGCCCAAGGACAGGGGGTACCTACAATGAGCAGTTCTTC.

The J gene is TRBJ1-3, the V gene TRBV15; D gene unclear. The CDR3 totals 15 residues. CDR1 is LNHNV, CDR2 YYDKDF, per germline (reference sequence). Trimming took off 2 bases at V and 4 bases at J, with 12 bases between the two ends. CDR3 sequence reads: CATSRSPQVGNTIYF. The CDR3 coding sequence is TGTGCCACCAGCAGATCCCCCCAGGTGGGAAACACCATATATTTT.